This TCR beta chain was recorded in a study of blood T cell repertoires in COVID-19. Study context: From the United States, Italy and Spain came samples of acute and convalescent COVID-19.

In the authors' methods: By means of reference gene primer amplification, nucleated cell counts were estimated. The repertoire was sequenced with immunoSEQ multiplex PCR; TCRdb's copy has only in-frame clones and lacks some. V and J calls and clone size follow that table, whereas D and trimming were derived from the DNA. Seen here are about 88,000 clones, 70% to 90% observed once, and the top ten hold around 3%. The CDR3 is 15 residues long. With 2 bases removed from V and 3 bases from J, the gap between germline ends came to 11 bases. Germline V lookup: CDR1 MNHEY, CDR2 SVGEGT. Sequenced material: peripheral blood. The rearrangement uses TRBV6-2 or TRBV6-3 and TRBJ2-1; a possible D gene is TRBD2 (5 bases). The TCR originated in a woman over 75 with acute or convalescent COVID-19. CDR3 sequence reads: CASSYVLRGYNEQFF. DNA for the CDR3: TGTGCCAGCAGTTACGTACTCCGGGGCTACAATGAGCAGTTCTTC.